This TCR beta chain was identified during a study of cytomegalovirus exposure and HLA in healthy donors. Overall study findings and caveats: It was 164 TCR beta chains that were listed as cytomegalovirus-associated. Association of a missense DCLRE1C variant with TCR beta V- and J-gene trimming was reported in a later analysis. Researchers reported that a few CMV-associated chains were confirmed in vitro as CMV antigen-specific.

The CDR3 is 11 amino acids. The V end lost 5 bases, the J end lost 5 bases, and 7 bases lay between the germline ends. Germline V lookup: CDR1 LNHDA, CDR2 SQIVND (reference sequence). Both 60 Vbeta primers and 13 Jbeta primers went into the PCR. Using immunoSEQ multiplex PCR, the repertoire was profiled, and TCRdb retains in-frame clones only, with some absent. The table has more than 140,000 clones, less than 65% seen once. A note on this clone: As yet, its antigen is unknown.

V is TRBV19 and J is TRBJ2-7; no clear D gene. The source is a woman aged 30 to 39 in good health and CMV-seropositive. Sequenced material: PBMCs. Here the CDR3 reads CASSLSDEQYF. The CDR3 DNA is TGTGCCAGTAGTCTTTCCGACGAGCAGTACTTC.